Shown below are 12 T cell receptor beta chains from a single sample sequenced in a study of blood T cell repertoires in COVID-19. TCRdb's table, derived via immunoSEQ multiplex PCR, lists solely in-frame clones and lacks some. The top ten clones hold around 1.9% of a sample with roughly 240,000 clones, 86% of them seen once. What was sequenced was PBMCs or T cells enriched from blood (not recorded which). These TCRs come from a woman between 45 and 65 years old who had recovered from COVID-19.

The chain joins TRBV7-3 to TRBJ1-6; D may be TRBD1 (6 bases). The germline CDR1 and CDR2 sequences are SGHTA and FQGTGA. Trimming pared 3 bases from V and 4 bases from J, leaving 16 bases between. CDR3 length: 17 amino acids. The CDR3: CASSLMSRGHYNSPLHF. The DNA of the CDR3 is TGTGCCAGCAGCTTGATGAGTCGGGGACATTATAATTCACCCCTCCACTTT.

The V call is TRBV7-8, the J call TRBJ2-7; 13 nucleotides agree with TRBD2. Germline V gene data show CDR1 as SGHVS and CDR2 as FQNEAQ. The CDR3 is 19 amino acids. V was clipped by 1 base and J by 4 bases; unmatched bases: 13. The CDR3 sequence is CASSLGQSTSGRAVYEQYF. In DNA form, the CDR3 reads TGTGCCAGCAGCTTAGGGCAGAGCACTAGCGGGAGGGCCGTGTACGAGCAGTACTTC.

The V call is TRBV2, the J call TRBJ1-2, with D uncertain. CDR1 SNHLY and CDR2 FYNNEI come from the germline V gene. The CDR3 totals 14 residues. Trimming took off 8 bases at V and 4 bases at J, with 17 bases between the two ends. The CDR3 bases are TGTGCCAGCTATCAACGCGGGCTCGGCTATGGCTACACCTTC. This sequence encodes CASYQRGLGYGYTF.

V gene TRBV11-2 combines with J gene TRBJ1-3; weak D call: TRBD1 (5 bases). Trimming shortened V by 1 base and J by 3 bases, and 16 bases separated the two germline ends. CDR3 size: 17 residues. The germline V gene has CDR1 SGHAT and CDR2 FQNNGV. The CDR3 reads CASSLGRGARVGNTIYF. In DNA form, the CDR3 reads TGTGCCAGCAGCTTAGGGCGCGGGGCCAGGGTTGGAAACACCATATATTTT.

V usage is TRBV27 and J usage is TRBJ1-4; 9 bases agree with TRBD1. Per the germline V gene, CDR1 is MNHEY and CDR2 is SMNVEV (reference sequence). This CDR3 is built from 16 residues. V was clipped by 6 bases and J by 4 bases; unmatched bases: 9. CDR3 sequence reads: CASRTGTGQLNEKLFF. For the CDR3, the DNA is TGTGCCAGCAGGACCGGGACAGGGCAGCTTAATGAAAAACTGTTTTTT.

The chain has TRBV30 and TRBJ1-3; D gene unclear. Germline CDR1 GTSNPN, CDR2 SVGIG (reference sequence). V was cut by 0 bases and J by 0 bases, with 12 bases left in between. This CDR3 is 16 amino acids long. As DNA, the CDR3 is TGTGCCTGGAGTGTACCGGAACAGTTCTCTGGAAACACCATATATTTT. Encoded protein: CAWSVPEQFSGNTIYF.

This rearrangement joins TRBV29-1 to TRBJ2-3; D possibly corresponds to TRBD2 (5 bases). CDR3 length: 12 amino acids. Germline V gives CDR1 SQVTM, CDR2 ANQGSEA. CDR3 region: CSWSGIPDTQYF. As DNA, the CDR3 is TGCAGTTGGTCGGGGATTCCAGATACGCAGTATTTT.

The chain couples TRBV12-5 to TRBJ2-7, with D maybe TRBD1 (5 bases). The germline V gene encodes CDR1 LGHNT and CDR2 FRNRAP. The CDR3 sequence is 13 residues long. V was cut by 11 bases and J by 5 bases, with 19 bases left in between. The CDR3 sequence is CAVLGRVFHEQYF. CDR3 in DNA: TGTGCTGTCCTCGGCAGGGTGTTCCACGAGCAGTACTTC. Drawing the rest from reference TRBV12-5 and TRBJ2-7, the complete variable domain is DARVTQTPRHKVTEMGQEVTMRCQPILGHNTVFWYRQTMMQGLELLAYFRNRAPLDDSGMPKDRFSAEMPDATLATLKIQPSEPRDSAVYFCAVLGRVFHEQYFGPGTRLTVT.

This clone was seen only a few times. This chain links TRBV24-1 with TRBJ1-1; possible D gene TRBD1, 5 bases. This CDR3 region has 13 residues. V lost 8 bases, J lost 13 bases, and 22 bases lay in between. The germline gives CDR1 KGHDR, CDR2 SFDVKD. CDR3 DNA sequence: TGTGCCACCACGGATCGGGACTCGAAAAGAAGTTTCTTT. The encoded protein is CATTDRDSKRSFF.

The V call is TRBV2, the J call TRBJ2-7; no firm D call. Deletions cut 4 bases from V and 4 bases from J, with 8 bases between. There are 12 residues in the CDR3. Germline CDR1 SNHLY, CDR2 FYNNEI. Here the CDR3 reads CASSANRYEQYF. The CDR3 DNA is TGTGCCAGCAGTGCTAACCGATACGAGCAGTACTTC.

The DNA of the CDR3 is TGTGCCAGCAGTGAAGGACAGGGACGGCAGTACTTC. This gives the protein CASSEGQGRQYF. This chain joins TRBV25-1 and TRBJ2-7; 8 nucleotides agree with TRBD1. From germline, CDR1 is MGHDK and CDR2 SYGVNS. The CDR3 loop spans 12 amino acids. J was trimmed by 9 bases and V by 2 bases; bases with no gene match: 3.

The J gene is TRBJ1-5, the V gene TRBV7-8; D is perhaps TRBD1 (5 bases). Trimming pared 3 bases from V and 2 bases from J, leaving 11 bases between. The V gene's germline CDR1 is SGHVS and CDR2 FQNEAQ. The CDR3 consists of 15 residues. The CDR3 bases are TGTGCCAGCAGCTTGCAGGGATTAGGCAATCAGCCCCAGCATTTT. Encoded protein: CASSLQGLGNQPQHF.